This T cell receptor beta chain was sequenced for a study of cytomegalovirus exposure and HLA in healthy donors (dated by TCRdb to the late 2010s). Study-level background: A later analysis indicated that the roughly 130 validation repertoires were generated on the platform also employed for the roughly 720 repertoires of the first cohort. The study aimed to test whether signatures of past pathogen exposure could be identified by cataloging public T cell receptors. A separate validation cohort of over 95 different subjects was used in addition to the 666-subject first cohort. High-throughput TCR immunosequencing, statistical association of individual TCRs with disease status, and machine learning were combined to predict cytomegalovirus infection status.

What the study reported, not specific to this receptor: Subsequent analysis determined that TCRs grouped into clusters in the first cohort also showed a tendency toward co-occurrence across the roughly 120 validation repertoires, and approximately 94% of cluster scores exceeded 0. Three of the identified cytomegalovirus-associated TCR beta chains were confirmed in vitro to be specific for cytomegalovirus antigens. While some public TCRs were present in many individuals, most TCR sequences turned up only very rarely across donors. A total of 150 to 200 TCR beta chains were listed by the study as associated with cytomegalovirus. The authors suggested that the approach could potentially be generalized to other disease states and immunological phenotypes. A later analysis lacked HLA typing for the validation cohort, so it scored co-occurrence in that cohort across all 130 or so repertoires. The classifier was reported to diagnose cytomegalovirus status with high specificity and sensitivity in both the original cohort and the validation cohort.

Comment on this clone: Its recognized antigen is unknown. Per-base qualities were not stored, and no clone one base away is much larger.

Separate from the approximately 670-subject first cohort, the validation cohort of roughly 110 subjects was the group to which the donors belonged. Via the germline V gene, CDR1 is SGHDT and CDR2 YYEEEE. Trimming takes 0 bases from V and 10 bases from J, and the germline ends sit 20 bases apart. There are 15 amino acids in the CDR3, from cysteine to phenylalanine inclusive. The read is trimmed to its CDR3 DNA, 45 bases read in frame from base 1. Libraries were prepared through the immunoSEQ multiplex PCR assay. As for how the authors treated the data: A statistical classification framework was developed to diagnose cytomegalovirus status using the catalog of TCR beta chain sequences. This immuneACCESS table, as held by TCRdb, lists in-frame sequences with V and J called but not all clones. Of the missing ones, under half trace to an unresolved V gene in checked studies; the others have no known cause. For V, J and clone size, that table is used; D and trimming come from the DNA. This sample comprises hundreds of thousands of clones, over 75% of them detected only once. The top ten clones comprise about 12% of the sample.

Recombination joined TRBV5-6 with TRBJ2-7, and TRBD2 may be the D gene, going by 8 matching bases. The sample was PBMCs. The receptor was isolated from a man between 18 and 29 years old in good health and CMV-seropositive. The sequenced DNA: TGTGCCAGCAGCTTGGTCGGGAGGGCAGGGGGTCATCAGTACTTC. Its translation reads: CASSLVGRAGGHQYF.